This TCR beta chain originates from a study of T cell clonotyping in hematopoietic cell transplantation. Study findings and constraints: Graft donor and pretransplant recipient Inverse Simpson Index values predicted broader posttransplant TCR diversity. After transplant, recipient diversity fell while pathologically expanded clonotypes grew through day 180.

Method: immunoSEQ multiplex PCR; TCRdb's copy keeps in-frame clones and lacks some. Of approximately 20,000 clones listed, roughly 84% are singletons. With regard to this clone: The antigen is not known.

CDR1 is SGHRS and CDR2 is YFSETQ in the germline V gene. This CDR3 has 16 amino acids. V was clipped by 4 bases and J by 5 bases, with 19 bases between them. Sequencing input: peripheral blood mononuclear cells. This rearrangement joins TRBV5-1 to TRBJ1-5, with D possibly matching TRBD1 (6 bases). This receptor was identified in a man between 60 and 70 years old in good health. Some clones in this sample may be carry-over from other donors' samples. The CDR3 region has the DNA TGCGCCAGCAGCCCCGGGGGTACAGGGCTTTATCAGCCCCAGCATTTT. Translating it yields CASSPGGTGLYQPQHF.